Shown below are 22 T cell receptor beta chains from a single sample sequenced in a study of CD8 T cells in ankylosing spondylitis. Study findings and constraints: Characteristic of ankylosing spondylitis blood, it appeared, was a TCR beta motif comprising roughly 8 highly homologous variants.

These receptors' antigens are unknown. A single record per CDR3 protein comes from TCRdb applying MiXCR to the 5' RACE reads. The sample contains about 500,000 distinct CDR3 sequences, about 13% of which appear only once. Sequencing input: blood, either unsorted or a sorted T cell fraction (not recorded which). The receptors were gathered from a male donor with ankylosing spondylitis.

In its sample, this clonotype was seen many times. V is TRBV7-2 and J is TRBJ1-3, with D hard to call. Germline values: CDR1 SGHTA, CDR2 FQGNSA. V shed 1 base and J shed 4 bases, with 8 bases lying between them. The CDR3 is 14 residues long. The CDR3 spells CASSLELKGNTIYF. The CDR3 bases are TGTGCCAGCAGCTTAGAACTGAAAGGAAACACCATATATTTT.

The rearrangement links TRBV5-8 to TRBJ2-5, with D perhaps being TRBD1 or TRBD2 (5 bases each). Per the germline V gene, CDR1 is SGHTS and CDR2 is YDEGEE. The CDR3 consists of 10 residues. With 4 bases removed from V and 9 bases from J, the gap between germline ends came to 7 bases. CDR3 in DNA: TGTGCCAGCAGCCTGGGGGCCCAGTACTTC. This codes for CASSLGAQYF.

This clonotype came up many times. The gene calls are TRBV24-1 and TRBJ2-1, with 7 bases that match TRBD1. With 6 bases clipped from V and 10 bases from J, the junction kept 5 bases outside the gene matches. This CDR3 is 12 amino acids long. The germline V gene encodes CDR1 KGHDR and CDR2 SFDVKD. CDR3 nucleotide sequence: TGTGCCACCAGTATCGACAGGGACGAGCAGTTCTTC. This gives the protein CATSIDRDEQFF.

This clonotype was recorded at least ten times. This rearrangement joins TRBV5-1 to TRBJ1-4; D possibly corresponds to TRBD1 (5 bases). From germline, CDR1 is SGHRS and CDR2 YFSETQ. Trimming shortened V by 4 bases and J by 4 bases, and 11 bases separated the two germline ends. The length of the CDR3 is 14 residues. The CDR3 nucleotides read TGCGCCAGCAGCGAACAAGGGGTTAATGAAAAACTGTTTTTT. This gives the protein CASSEQGVNEKLFF.

The V call is TRBV18, the J call TRBJ2-2; D remains ambiguous. V dropped 7 bases and J dropped 2 bases, with 8 bases sitting between them. The germline V gene has CDR1 KGHSH and CDR2 LQKENI. This CDR3 region has 13 residues. In DNA form, the CDR3 reads TGTGCCAGCTACCGGGCCAACACCGGGGAGCTGTTTTTT. Translation gives CASYRANTGELFF.

The sample holds a few counts of this clonotype. The chain employs TRBV11-3 and TRBJ2-3; TRBD2 matches at 7 bases. The V and J ends lost 2 bases and 0 bases, in that order; junction bases with no gene match: 5. The CDR3 loop spans 16 amino acids. Germline V gene data show CDR1 as SGHNT and CDR2 as YENEEA. The CDR3 protein is CASSLSLAISTDTQYF. In nucleotides, the CDR3 is TGTGCCAGCAGCTTATCACTAGCGATAAGCACAGATACGCAGTATTTT. The entire variable domain, with the rest obtained from reference TRBV11-3 and TRBJ2-3, is as follows: EAGVVQSPRYKIIEKKQPVAFWCNPISGHNTLYWYLQNLGQGPELLIRYENEEAVDDSQLPKDRFSAERLKGVDSTLKIQPAELGDSAVYLCASSLSLAISTDTQYFGPGTRLTVL.

A few counts support this clonotype. The chain links TRBV15 to TRBJ2-1, with 8 nucleotides matching TRBD2. Germline V gene sequence: CDR1 LNHNV, CDR2 YYDKDF (reference sequence). Germline trimming cut 3 bases from V and 4 bases from J; bases unmatched to any gene: 11. CDR3 length: 17 residues. This chain's CDR3 is CATSSGYSGGAYNEQFF. The CDR3 nucleotides are TGTGCCACCAGCAGTGGGTATTCGGGAGGGGCATACAATGAGCAGTTCTTC.

This clonotype was seen a handful of times. V is TRBV27 and J is TRBJ2-1; 8 bases are a match to TRBD1. The CDR3 is made up of 17 amino acids. Per germline, CDR1 MNHEY and CDR2 SMNVEV (reference sequence). Germline trimming cut 6 bases from V and 4 bases from J; bases unmatched to any gene: 14. CDR3 coding DNA: TGTGCCAGCAGATTAGGGGGGCAGGGGGCGAGGTACAATGAGCAGTTCTTC. Translating gives CASRLGGQGARYNEQFF.

This clonotype appeared a single time. The J gene is TRBJ1-2, the V gene TRBV27; weak D call: TRBD1 (5 bases). The CDR3 has 12 amino acids. Trimming took off 5 bases at V and 5 bases at J, with 9 bases between the two ends. Per the germline V gene, CDR1 is MNHEY and CDR2 is SMNVEV (reference sequence). CDR3 loop: CASSHGGYGYTF. The CDR3, as DNA: TGTGCCAGCAGTCACGGGGGTTATGGCTACACCTTC.

This chain links TRBV18 with TRBJ2-5; possible D gene TRBD1, 6 bases. The CDR3 covers 14 residues. The germline V and J ends were trimmed by 1 base and 3 bases, with 9 bases remaining between them. Germline V CDR1 and CDR2: KGHSH, LQKENI. The CDR3 reads CASSPRTDKETQYF. Here the CDR3 DNA reads TGTGCCAGCTCACCACGGACAGATAAAGAGACCCAGTACTTC.

This clonotype was seen repeatedly, ten times or more. The rearrangement links TRBV18 to TRBJ2-7; D remains ambiguous. V was pared by 3 bases and J by 0 bases, with 3 bases between. Germline V CDR1 and CDR2: KGHSH, LQKENI. The CDR3 extends over 12 amino acids. DNA of the CDR3: TGTGCCAGCTCACCTGACTCCTACGAGCAGTACTTC. This gives the protein CASSPDSYEQYF.

Points on this clonotype: A read error may be the cause here, since a much bigger clone is one base away. Lacking the conserved final phenylalanine or tryptophan, this CDR3 likely reflects a read error. This chain uses TRBV24-1 with TRBJ2-6, with D perhaps TRBD2 (5 bases). This CDR3 spans 15 amino acids. V was shortened by 9 bases and J by 0 bases, with 11 bases between the two germline ends. Per the germline V gene, CDR1 is KGHDR and CDR2 is SFDVKD. The CDR3 spells CATSARVSGANVLTL. The CDR3 region has the DNA TGTGCCACCTCGGCGAGGGTCTCTGGGGCCAACGTCCTGACTCTC.

Regarding this clonotype: Just one base apart from a much larger clone, this may be a read error. The chain combines TRBV2 with TRBJ2-3, with D possibly matching TRBD2 (6 bases). V dropped 6 bases and J dropped 2 bases, with 15 bases sitting between them. The CDR3 has 15 residues. From germline, CDR1 is SNHLY and CDR2 FYNNEI. CDR3 region: CASSETCGDTDTQYF. The CDR3 nucleotides are TGTGCCAGCAGCGAGACTTGCGGGGACACAGATACGCAGTATTTT.

V and J are TRBV4-2 and TRBJ2-3, with D unclear. V dropped 1 base and J dropped 4 bases, with 12 bases sitting between them. This CDR3 has 15 residues. Germline values: CDR1 LGHNA, CDR2 YNFKEQ. For the CDR3, the DNA is TGTGCCAGCAGCCAAGCCTTACAAGGGCCAGATACGCAGTATTTT. It codes for CASSQALQGPDTQYF.

Many counts were recorded for this clonotype. CDR3 sequence reads: CATSRVPGSLPGVIVETQYF. CDR3 nucleotides: TGTGCCACCAGCAGAGTTCCAGGGTCCCTACCCGGCGTTATTGTAGAGACCCAGTACTTC. The V and J genes are TRBV15 and TRBJ2-5; maybe TRBD1 (5 bases). Trimming stripped 1 base from V and 4 bases from J, with 28 bases between. The CDR3 sequence is 20 residues long. Germline V CDR1 and CDR2: LNHNV, YYDKDF (reference sequence).

This clonotype came up a few times. This chain connects TRBV9 to TRBJ2-2; D is unresolved. Germline lookup yields CDR1 SGDLS and CDR2 YYNGEE. CDR3 length: 15 residues. Between the trimmed V and J ends, which lost 0 bases and 4 bases, there was a span of 10 bases. The CDR3 region has the DNA TGTGCCAGCAGCGTAGAAGGGCGAGGCACCGGGGAGCTGTTTTTT. Its protein is CASSVEGRGTGELFF.

The V and J genes are TRBV5-1 and TRBJ2-3, with 11 bases matching TRBD2. Trimming removed 4 bases from V and 0 bases from J; junction bases left unmatched: 7. The germline V gene has CDR1 SGHRS and CDR2 YFSETQ. The CDR3 contains 17 residues. In DNA form, the CDR3 reads TGCGCCAGCAGCGTACTAGCGGGAGTTACTAGCACAGATACGCAGTATTTT. Protein: CASSVLAGVTSTDTQYF.

The chain carries TRBV25-1 and TRBJ1-2, with TRBD1 as a possible D gene (5 bases). Germline loops: CDR1 MGHDK, CDR2 SYGVNS. V lost 0 bases and J 7 bases, leaving 18 bases between the germline ends. This CDR3 has 16 amino acids. The CDR3 loop is CASSEYRVRSDGGYTF. The CDR3 DNA sequence: TGTGCCAGCAGTGAATACAGGGTACGCAGTGATGGTGGCTACACCTTC.

This clonotype has just a few counts. The chain has TRBV15 and TRBJ2-7, with D hard to call. The CDR3 contains 13 residues. Germline V gene lookup returns CDR1 LNHNV and CDR2 YYDKDF (reference sequence). The V and J ends lost 0 bases and 5 bases respectively, with 8 bases between them. CDR3 sequence reads: CATSRDLSHEQYV. The CDR3 coding sequence is TGTGCCACCAGCAGAGATTTGTCCCACGAGCAGTACGTC.

This chain joins TRBV7-2 and TRBJ1-2; no firm D call. CDR1 and CDR2 (germline): SGHTA, FQGNSA. V lost 5 bases and J 7 bases, leaving 20 bases between the germline ends. There are 15 residues in the CDR3. The CDR3 protein is CASSPMIRPPAGYTF. For the CDR3, the DNA is TGTGCCAGCAGCCCTATGATACGGCCCCCGGCTGGCTACACCTTC.

The rearrangement uses TRBV12-3 or TRBV12-4 and TRBJ1-5; D is unclear. Trimming removed 4 bases from V and 2 bases from J, with 9 bases in between. The CDR3 runs 14 residues. CDR3 in DNA: TGTGCCAGCAGTTGGGCAGTCGGCAATCAGCCCCAGCATTTT. Translated: CASSWAVGNQPQHF.

The CDR3 spells CATASGRGEETQYF. The CDR3 DNA sequence: TGTGCCACCGCAAGCGGGAGGGGCGAAGAGACCCAGTACTTC. The rearrangement uses TRBV24-1 and TRBJ2-5, with 10 nucleotides matching TRBD2. The trim removed 9 bases at V and 3 bases at J, leaving 6 bases unmatched. The CDR3 runs 14 residues. Per the germline V gene, CDR1 is KGHDR and CDR2 is SFDVKD.